Shown below are 6 T cell receptor beta chains from a single sample sequenced in a study of blood T cell repertoires in COVID-19. Profiling relied on immunoSEQ multiplex PCR, and the TCRdb table lists in-frame clones only, not all of them. This table holds roughly 250,000 clones, approximately 83% found once. The sequenced sample consisted of peripheral blood. Receptors were obtained from a human donor in a cohort sampled during active COVID-19.

The rearrangement joins TRBV19 to TRBJ2-2, with D perhaps TRBD1 (5 bases). With 3 bases removed from V and 7 bases from J, the gap between germline ends came to 18 bases. The germline V gene has CDR1 LNHDA and CDR2 SQIVND (reference sequence). The CDR3 has 16 residues. CDR3 amino acids: CASSIAVLRVDGELFF. In nucleotides, the CDR3 is TGTGCCAGTAGTATTGCGGTCCTCAGGGTGGACGGGGAGCTGTTTTTT. Complete variable domain (other parts from reference TRBV19 and TRBJ2-2): DGGITQSPKYLFRKEGQNVTLSCEQNLNHDAMYWYRQDPGQGLRLIYYSQIVNDFQKGDIAEGYSVSREKKESFPLTVTSAQKNPTAFYLCASSIAVLRVDGELFFGEGSRLTVL.

V and J are TRBV19 and TRBJ2-7; the match to TRBD2 covers 12 bases. The J segment lost 0 bases and the V segment lost 6 bases, leaving 3 bases of the junction unmatched. There are 15 residues in the CDR3. Germline lookup yields CDR1 LNHDA and CDR2 SQIVND (reference sequence). CDR3 residues: CASRRLAGDSYEQYF. The CDR3 DNA is TGTGCCAGTAGGAGACTAGCGGGGGACTCCTACGAGCAGTACTTC.

The rearrangement joins TRBV3-1 (or the pseudogene TRBV3-2) to TRBJ2-7; tentative D call: TRBD2 (5 bases). The germline gives CDR1 LGHDT, CDR2 YNNKEL (reference sequence). The V end was cut by 1 base, the J end by 5 bases, with 15 bases between. This CDR3 has 15 amino acids. CDR3 in DNA: TGTGCCAGCAGCCAAGCCTCAACGAGAGGGAACGAGCAGTACTTC. This codes for CASSQASTRGNEQYF.

This clone appeared once. The V call is TRBV19, the J call TRBJ2-7; possible D gene TRBD2, 6 bases. This CDR3 has 14 residues. The germline gives CDR1 LNHDA, CDR2 SQIVND (reference sequence). V lost 10 bases and J lost 2, with 18 bases in between. CDR3 DNA sequence: TGTGCCACCCGGGGGACTTCCCTTCCCTACGAGCAGTACTTC. It codes for CATRGTSLPYEQYF.

This clone was detected only a few times. The rearrangement uses TRBV5-1 and TRBJ1-5; no clear D. Germline V gene lookup returns CDR1 SGHRS and CDR2 YFSETQ. The germline V and J ends were trimmed by 0 bases and 7 bases, with 14 bases remaining between them. CDR3 length equals 15 residues. As DNA, the CDR3 is TGCGCCAGCAGCTTGGCCGGGTTGAACGGCCAGCCCCAGCATTTT. Translating gives CASSLAGLNGQPQHF.

The chain employs TRBV6-5 and TRBJ2-7, with D tentatively TRBD2 (6 bases). V was shortened by 5 bases and J by 0 bases, with 11 bases between the two germline ends. The CDR3 has 14 amino acids. The V gene's germline CDR1 is MNHEY and CDR2 SVGAGI. The CDR3 loop reads CASSRGTDSYEQYF. The CDR3 DNA reads TGTGCCAGCAGTCGCGGGACGGACTCCTACGAGCAGTACTTC.